This entry lists 27 T cell receptor beta chains sequenced from one sample in a study of T cell repertoires in cytomegalovirus infection. TCRdb passed the reads through MiXCR, listing each CDR3 protein once. The sample consists of hundreds of thousands of distinct CDR3 sequences, roughly 30% of them appearing once. These TCRs' antigens remain unknown. Here the sequenced sample was cultured CD8+ T cells from PBMCs, taken from culture after CMV antigen stimulation. The receptor source for this set is a human donor in good health (CMV status not recorded). Some clones in this sample may be carry-over from other donors' samples.

This chain uses TRBV19 with TRBJ1-1; D unresolved. This CDR3 comprises 13 residues. The V end was cut by 6 bases, the J end by 2 bases, with 10 bases between. Germline CDR1 reads LNHDA; CDR2 reads SQIVND (reference sequence). The CDR3 reads CASSPWVNTEAFF. The CDR3 DNA reads TGTGCCAGTAGCCCCTGGGTCAACACTGAAGCTTTCTTT.

This clonotype was found a few times. V gene TRBV5-4 combines with J gene TRBJ2-1; D remains unclear. The CDR3 sequence is 11 residues long. CDR1 is SGHNT and CDR2 is YYREEE in the germline V gene (reference sequence). With 6 bases removed from V and 3 bases from J, the gap between germline ends came to 4 bases. The CDR3 nucleotides read TGTGCCAGCATGGACTACAATGAGCAGTTCTTC. This translates into CASMDYNEQFF.

Only a few counts were recorded for this clonotype. V gene TRBV6-1 combines with J gene TRBJ1-1, with D unresolved. Germline CDR1 and CDR2: MNHNS and SASEGT. With 7 bases removed from V and 6 bases from J, the gap between germline ends came to 12 bases. The CDR3 consists of 12 residues. This CDR3 is CASIGSSSEAFF. In DNA form, the CDR3 reads TGTGCCAGCATTGGCAGCAGTTCTGAAGCTTTCTTT.

This chain joins TRBV6-1 and TRBJ1-5, with D unclear. Germline V gene sequence: CDR1 MNHNS, CDR2 SASEGT. CDR3 length: 13 amino acids. The V end lost 7 bases, the J end lost 1 base, and 8 bases lay between the germline ends. CDR3 sequence reads: CASIRASNQPQHF. The CDR3 coding sequence is TGTGCCAGCATCCGCGCCAGCAATCAGCCCCAGCATTTT.

Many counts were recorded for this clonotype. The chain is built from TRBV12-3 or TRBV12-4 and TRBJ1-4; 7 bases line up with TRBD1. The CDR3 has 23 amino acids. Trimming removed 5 bases from V and 0 bases from J; junction bases left unmatched: 27. This chain's CDR3 is CASSLEGGQVSPGDPSTNEKLFF. The CDR3 nucleotides are TGTGCCAGCAGTCTGGAAGGAGGACAGGTTTCCCCGGGGGACCCTTCAACTAATGAAAAACTGTTTTTT.

The chain links TRBV6-1 to TRBJ1-1; the D is unclear. The V gene's germline CDR1 is MNHNS and CDR2 SASEGT. This CDR3 contains 15 residues. V dropped 10 bases and J dropped 0 bases, with 18 bases sitting between them. The CDR3 bases are TGTGCCACAATCCCAACCAGGACGGTGAACACTGAAGCTTTCTTT. This encodes CATIPTRTVNTEAFF.

This clonotype has only a few counts. V is TRBV7-6 and J is TRBJ1-5; 9 bases are shared with TRBD1. The CDR3 is 14 residues long. Germline loops: CDR1 SGHVS, CDR2 FNYEAQ. After removal of 6 bases from V and 5 bases from J, the junction contained 5 bases not matched to a gene. The CDR3 bases are TGTGCCAGCAGTTCCGGACAGGGGTATCAGCCCCAGCATTTT. It encodes CASSSGQGYQPQHF.

The chain combines TRBV2 with TRBJ2-7; 12 positions agree with TRBD1. Trimming took 8 bases from V and 3 from J; bases not matched to a gene: 2. The CDR3 loop spans 13 amino acids. Germline CDR1 and CDR2: SNHLY and FYNNEI. The CDR3: CASGTGGVYEQYF. CDR3 DNA sequence: TGTGCCAGCGGGACAGGGGGCGTCTACGAGCAGTACTTC.

This clonotype has a handful of counts. V usage is TRBV7-9 and J usage is TRBJ1-5; TRBD1 agrees at 8 bases. The CDR3 contains 15 residues. In germline, CDR1 is SEHNR, CDR2 FQNEAQ (reference sequence). Trimming removed 1 base from V and 9 bases from J; junction bases left unmatched: 8. The CDR3 reads CASSLDRDRMRPQHF. CDR3 DNA: TGTGCCAGCAGCTTAGACCGGGACAGGATGCGGCCCCAGCATTTT.

This chain uses TRBV27 with TRBJ1-5; D is undetermined. Germline CDR1 reads MNHEY; CDR2 reads SMNVEV (reference sequence). V shed 6 bases and J shed 7 bases, with 10 bases lying between them. The CDR3 has 12 amino acids. CDR3 loop: CASRTGFQPQHF. The CDR3 nucleotides read TGTGCCAGCAGAACCGGGTTCCAGCCCCAGCATTTT.

On this clonotype itself: A read error may be the cause here, since a much bigger clone is one base away. This chain connects TRBV7-6 to TRBJ2-5; 10 nucleotides line up with TRBD1. This CDR3 contains 15 residues. The V gene's germline CDR1 is SGHVS and CDR2 FNYEAQ. The CDR3 protein is CANSFSGTGAETQYF. The CDR3 nucleotides read TGTGCCAACAGCTTCTCCGGGACAGGGGCAGAGACCCAGTACTTC.

This clonotype was seen at least ten times. V is TRBV7-9 and J is TRBJ2-2; D perhaps matches TRBD2 (5 bases). In germline, CDR1 is SEHNR, CDR2 FQNEAQ (reference sequence). The V end lost 4 bases, the J end lost 7 bases, and 10 bases lay between the germline ends. There are 13 residues in the CDR3. CDR3 in amino acids: CASSSSLDGELFF. The CDR3 DNA reads TGTGCCAGCAGCTCTAGCTTGGACGGGGAGCTGTTTTTT.

This clonotype occurred many times. The chain employs TRBV6-2 or TRBV6-3 and TRBJ2-4; D gene uncertain. V was trimmed by 2 bases and J by 6 bases, leaving 14 bases between them. The length of the CDR3 is 15 residues. CDR1 is MNHEY, CDR2 SVGEGT, per germline. The DNA of the CDR3 is TGTGCCAGCAGTTACGAGGCTGGCTGGGGAAACATTCAGTACTTC. The encoded protein is CASSYEAGWGNIQYF.

The chain recombines TRBV5-6 with TRBJ2-7, with 7 bases aligning to TRBD2. The V gene's germline CDR1 is SGHDT and CDR2 YYEEEE. Trimming took 4 bases from V and 3 from J; bases not matched to a gene: 7. This CDR3 comprises 14 residues. The CDR3 region has the DNA TGTGCCAGCAGCCTTCCTGCGGGAGACTACGAGCAGTACGTC. This gives the protein CASSLPAGDYEQYV.

This clonotype turned up a few times. This rearrangement joins TRBV19 to TRBJ2-5, with D perhaps given as TRBD1 or TRBD2 (5 bases each). V was trimmed by 2 bases and J by 5 bases, leaving 9 bases between them. The germline gives CDR1 LNHDA, CDR2 SQIVND (reference sequence). This CDR3 has 13 amino acids. CDR3 nucleotides: TGTGCCAGTAGTATAACCGGGACGGAGACCCAGTACTTC. Its translation is CASSITGTETQYF.

This rearrangement joins TRBV20-1 to TRBJ1-2; no clear D gene. Germline loops: CDR1 DFQATT, CDR2 SNEGSKA (reference sequence). Trimming removed 2 bases from V and 2 bases from J, with 12 bases in between. CDR3 length: 14 residues. The CDR3 sequence is CSARPTTVNYGYTF. CDR3 DNA: TGCAGTGCTAGACCTACCACCGTGAACTATGGCTACACCTTC.

V gene TRBV2 combines with J gene TRBJ1-1; 7 nucleotides line up with TRBD1. The V segment lost 4 bases and the J segment 1 base; nucleotides outside the gene matches: 9. The CDR3 has 16 amino acids. Looked up from germline, CDR1 is SNHLY and CDR2 is FYNNEI. The DNA of the CDR3 is TGTGCCAGCAGTGTAGGGGGCGGAGAGTGGAACACTGAAGCTTTCTTT. Amino acid sequence: CASSVGGGEWNTEAFF.

The chain combines TRBV5-4 with TRBJ2-7; D call uncertain. The germline gives CDR1 SGHNT, CDR2 YYREEE (reference sequence). Trimming took off 0 bases at V and 2 bases at J, with 9 bases between the two ends. The CDR3 covers 14 residues. The CDR3 loop is CASSLGPETYEQYF. The CDR3 DNA reads as TGTGCCAGCAGCTTGGGTCCCGAAACCTACGAGCAGTACTTC.

V is TRBV20-1 and J is TRBJ1-1; perhaps TRBD1 as D (5 bases). V lost 6 bases and J 4 bases, leaving 21 bases between the germline ends. The CDR3 is 15 residues long. Germline V gives CDR1 DFQATT, CDR2 SNEGSKA (reference sequence). The CDR3 DNA reads as TGCAGTGCGGACCGCCGGGGGGTTTCCATCACTGAAGCTTTCTTT. This translates into CSADRRGVSITEAFF.

The chain recombines TRBV7-9 with TRBJ1-1, with D possibly being TRBD1 (5 bases). Germline V gives CDR1 SEHNR, CDR2 FQNEAQ (reference sequence). With 1 base removed from V and 6 bases from J, the gap between germline ends came to 9 bases. CDR3 length equals 13 residues. The CDR3 nucleotides read TGTGCCAGCAGCTTAGGTTGGGGCCCTGAAGCTTTCTTT. Its translation is CASSLGWGPEAFF.

This clonotype was counted between two and nine times. The chain employs TRBV10-3 and TRBJ2-1; 9 bases match TRBD1. J was trimmed by 2 bases and V by 2 bases; bases with no gene match: 13. Germline V gene data show CDR1 as ENHRY and CDR2 as SYGVKD. CDR3 length: 19 amino acids. The CDR3 nucleotides read TGTGCCATCAGTGAGGACCTCCCAGGGACAGGGATCACCTACAATGAGCAGTTCTTC. It yields the protein CAISEDLPGTGITYNEQFF.

The chain has TRBV5-1 and TRBJ1-1, with D possibly being TRBD1 (6 bases). With 4 bases removed from V and 7 bases from J, the gap between germline ends came to 14 bases. This CDR3 has 13 residues. Looked up from germline, CDR1 is SGHRS and CDR2 is YFSETQ. CDR3 in amino acids: CASSQGRGVEAFF. CDR3 DNA: TGCGCCAGCAGCCAGGGGCGAGGGGTTGAAGCTTTCTTT. Looking up the rest from reference TRBV5-1 and TRBJ1-1 gives the full variable domain: KAGVTQTPRYLIKTRGQQVTLSCSPISGHRSVSWYQQTPGQGLQFLFEYFSETQRNKGNFPGRFSGRQFSNSRSEMNVSTLELGDSALYLCASSQGRGVEAFFGQGTRLTVV.

Remarks on this clonotype: A much more abundant neighbour one base away suggests this may be a read error. V gene TRBV7-2 combines with J gene TRBJ2-7; unclear D gene. Germline lookup yields CDR1 SGHTA and CDR2 FQGNSA. The CDR3 runs to 15 residues. The chain's CDR3 is CANSRTDTIQYEQYF. The CDR3 DNA sequence: TGTGCCAACAGCCGTACCGACACTATTCAGTACGAGCAGTACTTC.

J is TRBJ2-7 and V is TRBV19; no clear D. The length of the CDR3 is 14 residues. The V gene lost 5 bases and the J gene lost 0 bases, with 11 bases spanning the gap. Germline CDR1 reads LNHDA; CDR2 reads SQIVND (reference sequence). Here the CDR3 DNA reads TGTGCCAGTAGTGAGACGAGGAGCTCCTACGAGCAGTACGTC. Amino acids: CASSETRSSYEQYV.

About this clonotype: A read error may be the cause here, since a much bigger clone is one base away. V is TRBV7-9 and J is TRBJ2-3; 10 bases are a match to TRBD2. Per germline, CDR1 SEHNR and CDR2 FQNEAQ (reference sequence). There are 15 residues in the CDR3. V shed 5 bases and J 2 bases; nucleotides not matched to a gene: 4. CDR3 sequence reads: CASSHGLAVTDTQYF. CDR3 in DNA: TGTGCCAGCAGCCACGGACTAGCGGTCACAGATACGCAGTATTTT.

J is TRBJ2-7 and V is TRBV6-2 or TRBV6-3, with D maybe TRBD1 (5 bases). This CDR3 contains 14 residues. V gave up 2 bases and J gave up 1 base, with 9 bases separating them. The germline V gene encodes CDR1 MNHEY and CDR2 SVGEGT. CDR3 protein: CASSYDRQSYEQYV. CDR3 sequence (DNA): TGTGCCAGCAGTTACGACAGACAATCCTACGAGCAGTACGTC.

The chain couples TRBV28 to TRBJ2-2; TRBD1 aligns across 7 bases. Germline assignment: CDR1 MDHEN and CDR2 SYDVKM. The CDR3 extends over 15 amino acids. The V and J ends lost 2 bases and 1 base, in that order; junction bases with no gene match: 1. The CDR3 protein is CASSLDRVNTGELFF. Here the CDR3 DNA reads TGTGCCAGCAGTTTAGACAGGGTGAACACCGGGGAGCTGTTTTTT.